The present T cell receptor (beta chain) was sequenced within a study of blood T cell repertoires in COVID-19. This CDR3 comprises 14 residues. The V and J ends lost 4 bases and 6 bases respectively, with 14 bases between them. CDR1 is SGHRS, CDR2 YFSETQ, per germline. Using immunoSEQ multiplex PCR, the repertoire was profiled, and TCRdb retains in-frame clones only, with some absent. The sample includes approximately 350,000 clones, roughly 87% of them seen just once. The chain carries TRBV5-1 and TRBJ2-1; D might be TRBD2 (6 bases). The sequence was collected from a woman in her thirties who had recovered from COVID-19. The sample comprised PBMCs or T cells enriched from blood (not recorded which). For the CDR3, the DNA is TGCGCCAGCAGCCAGCGGGCGGGCTCCAATGAGCAGTTCTTC. This gives the protein CASSQRAGSNEQFF.